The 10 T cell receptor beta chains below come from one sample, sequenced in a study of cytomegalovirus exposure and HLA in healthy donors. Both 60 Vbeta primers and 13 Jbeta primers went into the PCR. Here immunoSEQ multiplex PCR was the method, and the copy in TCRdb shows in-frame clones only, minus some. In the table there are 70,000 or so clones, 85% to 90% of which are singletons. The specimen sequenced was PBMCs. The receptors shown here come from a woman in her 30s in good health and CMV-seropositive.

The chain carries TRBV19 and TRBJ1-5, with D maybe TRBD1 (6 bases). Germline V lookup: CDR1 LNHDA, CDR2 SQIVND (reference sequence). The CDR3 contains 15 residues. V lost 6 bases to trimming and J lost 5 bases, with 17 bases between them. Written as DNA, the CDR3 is TGTGCCAGTAGCCATACAGGGAGGGTTTATCAGCCCCAGCATTTT. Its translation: CASSHTGRVYQPQHF.

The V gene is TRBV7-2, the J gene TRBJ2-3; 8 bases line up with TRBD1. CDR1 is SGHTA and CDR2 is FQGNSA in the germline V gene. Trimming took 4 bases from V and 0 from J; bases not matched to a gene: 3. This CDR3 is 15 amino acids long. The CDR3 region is CASSSTGASTDTQYF. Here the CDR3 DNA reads TGTGCCAGCAGCTCGACAGGGGCGAGCACAGATACGCAGTATTTT.

DNA for the CDR3: TGTGCCAGCAGTGGATTGGGACAGGACTACAATGAGCAGTTCTTC. This encodes CASSGLGQDYNEQFF. The chain joins TRBV2 to TRBJ2-1; 8 bases map to TRBD1. CDR1 is SNHLY and CDR2 is FYNNEI in the germline V gene. The CDR3 is 15 amino acids. J was trimmed by 3 bases and V by 4 bases; bases with no gene match: 5. The whole variable domain, filled in from reference TRBV2 and TRBJ2-1, reads EPEVTQTPSHQVTQMGQEVILRCVPISNHLYFYWYRQILGQKVEFLVSFYNNEISEKSEIFDDQFSVERPDGSNFTLKIRSTKLEDSAMYFCASSGLGQDYNEQFFGPGTRLTVL.

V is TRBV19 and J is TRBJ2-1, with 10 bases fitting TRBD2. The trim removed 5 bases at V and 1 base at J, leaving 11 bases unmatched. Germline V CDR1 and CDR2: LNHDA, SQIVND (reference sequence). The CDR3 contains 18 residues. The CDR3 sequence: CASSLGGSGRISYNEQFF. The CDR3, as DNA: TGTGCCAGTAGTTTAGGGGGTAGCGGGAGGATTTCCTACAATGAGCAGTTCTTC.

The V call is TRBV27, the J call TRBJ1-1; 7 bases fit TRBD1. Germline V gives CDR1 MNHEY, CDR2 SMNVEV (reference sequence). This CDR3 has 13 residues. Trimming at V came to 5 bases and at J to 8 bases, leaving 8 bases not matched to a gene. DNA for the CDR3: TGTGCCAGCAGTCTCGGACCGGGACAGGAAGCTTTCTTT. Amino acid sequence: CASSLGPGQEAFF.

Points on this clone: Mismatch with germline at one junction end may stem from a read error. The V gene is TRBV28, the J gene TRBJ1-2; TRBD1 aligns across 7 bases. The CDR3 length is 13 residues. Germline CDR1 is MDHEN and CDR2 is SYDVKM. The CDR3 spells CASRKGGMKAKSF. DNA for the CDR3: TGTGCCAGCAGAAAAGGGGGCATGAAGGCGAAGTCCTTC.

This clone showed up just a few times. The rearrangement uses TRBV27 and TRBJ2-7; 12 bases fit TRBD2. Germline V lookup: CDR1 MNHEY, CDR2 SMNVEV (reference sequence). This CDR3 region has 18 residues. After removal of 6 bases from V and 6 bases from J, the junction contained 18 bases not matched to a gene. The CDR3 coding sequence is TGTGCCAGCAGCCAGACGTCAGACTCTAGCGGGAGGGCTCGCGAGCAGTACTTC. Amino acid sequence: CASSQTSDSSGRAREQYF.

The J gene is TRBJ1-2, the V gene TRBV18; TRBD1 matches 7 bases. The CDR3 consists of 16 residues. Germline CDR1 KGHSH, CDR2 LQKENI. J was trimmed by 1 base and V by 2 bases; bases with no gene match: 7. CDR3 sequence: CASSPTSTGINYGYTF. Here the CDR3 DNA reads TGTGCCAGCTCACCAACTTCGACAGGGATTAACTATGGCTACACCTTC.

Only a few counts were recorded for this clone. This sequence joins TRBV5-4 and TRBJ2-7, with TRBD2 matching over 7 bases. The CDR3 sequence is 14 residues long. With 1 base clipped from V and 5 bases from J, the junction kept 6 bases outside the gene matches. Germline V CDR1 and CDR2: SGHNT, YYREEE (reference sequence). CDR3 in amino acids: CASSLRLAEHEQYF. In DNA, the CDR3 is TGTGCCAGCAGCTTGCGGCTAGCGGAACACGAGCAGTACTTC.

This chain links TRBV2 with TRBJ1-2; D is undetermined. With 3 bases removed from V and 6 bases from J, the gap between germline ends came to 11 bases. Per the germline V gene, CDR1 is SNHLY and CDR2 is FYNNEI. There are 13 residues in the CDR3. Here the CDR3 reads CASSERRQDGYTF. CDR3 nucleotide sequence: TGTGCCAGCAGTGAGAGGCGGCAAGATGGCTACACCTTC.